These T cell receptor beta chains were read from a single sample in a study of T cell responses to AZD1222 COVID-19 vaccine. Libraries were prepared by immunoSEQ multiplex PCR; TCRdb keeps only in-frame clonotypes and omits some of them. The sample holds roughly 180,000 clones; around 90% are singletons and the top ten take about 2.5%. Sequences were derived from peripheral blood, sampled on day 0 of AZD1222 vaccination. These receptors were collected from an adult in good health. CDR3s include the opening cysteine and the closing phenylalanine or tryptophan. D genes are given only for firm matches. Part of the rows lack a size; the others show once, few, many or a class for expanded clones.

length,V,size,J,D,CDR3,DNA
13,TRBV6-4,.,TRBJ1-1,.,CASRRGRGTEAFF,TGTGCCAGCAGGAGGGGACGAGGCACTGAAGCTTTCTTT
16,TRBV4-1,.,TRBJ1-5,.,CASSQDQGRSNQPQHF,TGCGCCAGCAGCCAAGATCAGGGGAGGAGCAATCAGCCCCAGCATTTT
11,TRBV2,few,TRBJ2-5,TRBD2,CASALAGGGNF,TGTGCCAGCGCTTTAGCGGGAGGGGGAAACTTC
16,TRBV5-4,once,TRBJ2-5,.,CASSSKLGAVKETQYF,TGTGCCAGCAGCTCAAAACTAGGGGCGGTGAAGGAGACCCAGTACTTC
14,TRBV19,.,TRBJ1-2,TRBD1,CASRGTGAWYGYTF,TGTGCCAGTAGAGGGACAGGGGCTTGGTATGGCTACACCTTC
15,TRBV5-6,.,TRBJ1-3,.,CASCLQGPSGNTIYF,TGTGCCAGCTGTCTGCAGGGGCCCTCTGGAAACACCATATATTTT
15,TRBV2,.,TRBJ1-3,.,CASSERQAGANTIYF,TGTGCCAGCAGTGAGAGGCAGGCGGGAGCAAACACCATATATTTT
15,TRBV19,.,TRBJ1-2,TRBD1,CASSARGQGARGYTF,TGTGCCAGTAGTGCCCGGGGACAGGGGGCGCGCGGCTACACCTTC
17,TRBV27,.,TRBJ1-2,TRBD1,CASSPKYGTGSSYGYTF,TGTGCCAGCAGTCCAAAATACGGGACAGGGAGTAGCTATGGCTACACCTTC
11,TRBV3-1/TRBV3-2,.,TRBJ1-2,.,CASSRGGGYTF,TGTGCCAGCAGTCGAGGAGGGGGCTACACCTTC
14,TRBV28,.,TRBJ1-5,.,CASSLFGGRQPQHF,TGTGCCAGCAGTTTATTCGGGGGGCGTCAGCCCCAGCATTTT
19,TRBV18,.,TRBJ2-1,TRBD2,CASSPQGLAGGSSYNEQFF,TGTGCCAGCTCACCTCAGGGACTAGCGGGAGGGAGCTCCTACAATGAGCAGTTCTTC
15,TRBV11-2,once,TRBJ1-6,TRBD1,CASSADRVASSPLHF,TGTGCCAGCAGCGCCGACAGGGTTGCGAGTTCACCCCTCCACTTT
13,TRBV2,.,TRBJ1-1,TRBD1,CASGPGGNTEAFF,TGTGCCAGCGGTCCAGGGGGGAACACTGAAGCTTTCTTT
12,TRBV30,.,TRBJ2-7,.,CAYDRNSYEQYF,TGTGCCTACGACAGAAATTCCTACGAGCAGTACTTC
15,TRBV6-6,.,TRBJ2-2,TRBD2,CASIKGGRNTGELFF,TGTGCCAGCATTAAAGGCGGGAGAAACACCGGGGAGCTGTTTTTT
16,TRBV19,.,TRBJ1-4,TRBD1,CASSRTGGSTNEKLFF,TGTGCCAGCTCGAGGACAGGGGGGTCAACTAATGAAAAACTGTTTTTT
16,TRBV18,.,TRBJ1-2,.,CASSTEVPGDAYGYTF,TGTGCCAGCTCAACCGAGGTCCCAGGGGATGCCTATGGCTACACCTTC
16,TRBV15,.,TRBJ2-2,TRBD1,CATSRDDRANTGELFF,TGTGCCACCAGCAGAGATGACAGGGCCAACACCGGGGAGCTGTTTTTT
12,TRBV28,.,TRBJ1-5,.,CASRVSNQPQHF,TGTGCCAGTCGGGTCTCAAATCAGCCCCAGCATTTT
15,TRBV6-5,.,TRBJ1-2,.,CASTSPAAGSYGYTF,TGTGCCAGCACCTCCCCAGCGGCAGGGAGCTATGGCTACACCTTC
15,TRBV11-2,.,TRBJ2-7,TRBD2,CASSLGLAGGDEQYF,TGTGCCAGCAGCTTAGGCCTAGCGGGAGGAGACGAGCAGTACTTC
13,TRBV7-8,.,TRBJ2-1,.,CATVADPGHEQFF,TGTGCTACGGTAGCGGACCCCGGCCATGAGCAGTTCTTC
14,TRBV5-1,.,TRBJ2-7,.,CASSKQGRDNEQYF,TGCGCCAGCAGTAAACAGGGGAGGGATAACGAGCAGTACTTC
15,TRBV6-5,few,TRBJ1-1,.,CASSYRFQGGTEAFF,TGTGCCAGCAGTTACAGGTTTCAGGGAGGCACTGAAGCTTTCTTT
19,TRBV23-1,few,TRBJ2-3,TRBD2,CASSQRGLAGKVSTDTQYF,TGCGCCAGCAGTCAGCGTGGACTAGCGGGAAAGGTTAGCACAGATACGCAGTATTTT